This T cell receptor (beta chain) was captured in a study of patients and donors after allogeneic stem cell transplantation (dated by TCRdb to 2020 to 2022). To note about this clonotype: The target of this receptor is not known. No base qualities exist here, and no much larger clone lies one base off it.

Trimming costs V 6 bases and J 3 bases, and their ends lie 9 bases apart. From the cysteine up to the phenylalanine, the CDR3 has a length of 13 residues. Kept here is only the CDR3 DNA, which spans 39 bases and is read in frame from base 1. The germline V gene encodes CDR1 DFQATT and CDR2 SNEGSKA (reference sequence). Receptor libraries were prepared by RT-PCR. Data came from a NextSeq 550. TCRdb cleaned the public reads at Q25 with fastp, built clones with MiXCR and kept in-frame beta chains. Each entry is one CDR3 protein sequence, shown with its most common DNA and genes. For this sample there are 65,000 to 80,000 distinct CDR3 sequences; 26% appear just once. The biggest ten clones account for less than 30% of the sample.

The TCR sequence derives from a human donor who was either an allogeneic HSCT recipient or a stem cell or donor lymphocyte infusion donor (not recorded which). It is not recorded whose cells these are; they may come from a transplant donor. The chain was built from TRBV20-1 and TRBJ1-6, and TRBD1 may be the D gene, going by 6 matching bases. The sample taken for sequencing was blood, either unsorted or a sorted T cell fraction (not recorded which). The CDR3 amino acid sequence is: CSANRDYNSPLHF. The base sequence is TGCAGTGCGAACAGGGACTATAATTCACCCCTCCACTTT.